The 12 T cell receptor beta chains given below trace back to one sample, sequenced in a study of shared clonotypes between healthy human individuals. Clones were sequenced by immunoSEQ multiplex PCR, and TCRdb holds only the in-frame ones, with some missing. This sample has millions of clones, with 90% to 95% found just once. CD45RO negativity and positive selection for CCR7 defined naive CD8 cells, a population that excluded terminally differentiated effector memory CD45RA+ cells. The sequencing sample was made of naive CD8+ T cells from PBMCs. These receptors were taken from a young man in good health. Some clones in this sample may be carry-over from other donors' samples.

The CDR3 DNA reads as TGTGCCATCAGTGATCCTAGCGGGGGGGACAATGAGCAGTTCTTC. This sequence encodes CAISDPSGGDNEQFF. This chain connects TRBV10-3 to TRBJ2-1, with 12 bases aligning to TRBD2. CDR1 is ENHRY, CDR2 SYGVKD, per germline. V shed 3 bases and J 5 bases; nucleotides not matched to a gene: 2. The CDR3 totals 15 residues.

A single count supports this clone. The chain couples TRBV7-9 to TRBJ2-2; D gene ambiguous. The V end was cut by 4 bases, the J end by 6 bases, with 18 bases between. This CDR3 contains 16 residues. The germline V gene has CDR1 SEHNR and CDR2 FQNEAQ (reference sequence). The CDR3, as DNA: TGTGCCAGCAGCTCTACTGAGGTAGTTCGTCCCGGGGAGCTGTTTTTT. Translated, it gives CASSSTEVVRPGELFF.

The genes are TRBV7-9 and TRBJ2-1, with 7 bases aligning to TRBD2. CDR3 size: 13 residues. V dropped 3 bases and J dropped 8; count of bases not matched to a gene: 4. Germline assignment: CDR1 SEHNR and CDR2 FQNEAQ (reference sequence). CDR3 coding DNA: TGTGCCAGCAGCTTGGCGGGAGTCGATGAGCAGTTCTTC. Protein product: CASSLAGVDEQFF.

V is TRBV28 and J is TRBJ2-3; D gene unclear. Germline CDR1 is MDHEN and CDR2 is SYDVKM. Trimming removed 5 bases at V and 0 bases at J, with 15 bases between. The CDR3 covers 16 residues. CDR3 coding DNA: TGTGCCAGCAGTGAGTGGGTTGACTTAAGCACAGATACGCAGTATTTT. As protein: CASSEWVDLSTDTQYF.

The rearrangement links TRBV6-5 to TRBJ2-7; D is ambiguous. The CDR3 has 15 amino acids. Between the trimmed V and J ends, which lost 1 base and 4 bases, there was a span of 14 bases. Looked up from germline, CDR1 is MNHEY and CDR2 is SVGAGI. The CDR3 nucleotides are TGTGCCAGCAGTTACTGGACCGGGCCCCTTTACGAGCAGTACTTC. Its protein product is CASSYWTGPLYEQYF.

This clone was recorded a few times. The chain has TRBV19 and TRBJ2-1; 7 positions agree with TRBD2. Germline loops: CDR1 LNHDA, CDR2 SQIVND (reference sequence). There are 14 residues in the CDR3. V was pared by 3 bases and J by 3 bases, with 2 bases of the junction left unmatched. The CDR3 is CASSMGEGYNEQFF. DNA for the CDR3: TGTGCCAGTAGTATGGGGGAGGGCTACAATGAGCAGTTCTTC.

The gene calls are TRBV5-4 and TRBJ2-1, with 13 bases lining up with TRBD2. Germline-derived CDR1 and CDR2 are SGHNT and YYREEE (reference sequence). CDR3 size: 16 residues. V shed 0 bases and J 7 bases; nucleotides not matched to a gene: 4. The CDR3 region is CASSLEPGLAGNEQFF. The CDR3 DNA follows: TGTGCCAGCAGCTTGGAACCGGGACTAGCGGGGAATGAGCAGTTCTTC.

The rearrangement uses TRBV30 and TRBJ2-2, with a possible D match to TRBD1 (6 bases). This CDR3 has 13 residues. In germline, CDR1 is GTSNPN, CDR2 SVGIG (reference sequence). V was shortened by 4 bases and J by 1 base, with 7 bases between the two germline ends. The CDR3 DNA follows: TGTGCCTGGAACAGGGTGAACACCGGGGAGCTGTTTTTT. Its protein is CAWNRVNTGELFF.

This rearrangement joins TRBV6-4 to TRBJ1-5; D is undetermined. Germline CDR1 and CDR2: MRHNA and SNTAGT. V was trimmed by 5 bases and J by 2 bases, leaving 19 bases between them. The CDR3 covers 17 residues. CDR3 residues: CASSWGATVDGNQPQHF. The CDR3 nucleotides are TGTGCCAGCAGTTGGGGTGCAACGGTGGATGGCAATCAGCCCCAGCATTTT.

On this clone itself: Mismatch with germline at one junction end may stem from a read error. The V and J genes are TRBV11-1 and TRBJ2-7; D possibly corresponds to TRBD2 (5 bases). CDR3 length: 14 amino acids. The germline V gene has CDR1 SGHAT and CDR2 FQDESV (reference sequence). CDR3 residues: CASSLGGVGDTTRF. CDR3 sequence (DNA): TGTGCCAGCAGCTTAGGAGGCGTGGGAGACACCACTCGCTTC.

The rearrangement uses TRBV6-6 and TRBJ1-1; weak D call: TRBD1 (5 bases). The CDR3 loop spans 16 amino acids. The germline V and J ends were trimmed by 3 bases and 3 bases, with 17 bases remaining between them. The germline V gene encodes CDR1 MNHNY and CDR2 SVGAGI (reference sequence). In DNA, the CDR3 is TGTGCCAGCAGTTATGGGGGAATTCTTAGGGACACTGAAGCTTTCTTT. Protein product: CASSYGGILRDTEAFF.

The V gene is TRBV6-5, the J gene TRBJ1-1; possibly TRBD1 for D (5 bases). Between the trimmed V and J ends, which lost 6 bases and 7 bases, there was a span of 12 bases. The CDR3 length is 12 residues. Germline CDR1 is MNHEY and CDR2 is SVGAGI. The CDR3 loop reads CASRTFRGEAFF. CDR3 nucleotide sequence: TGTGCCAGCAGGACTTTTAGGGGTGAAGCTTTCTTT.